These 5 T cell receptor beta chains originate from one sample sequenced in a study of T cell responses to AZD1222 COVID-19 vaccine. Sequencing was performed with immunoSEQ multiplex PCR; in TCRdb, only in-frame clones are kept and a portion is missing. The sample records 100,000 to 150,000 clones, roughly 90% being singletons. The sample in question was peripheral blood, obtained on day 0 of AZD1222 vaccination. All receptors derive from an adult in good health.

The rearrangement joins TRBV7-2 to TRBJ1-6; D is unclear. CDR1 and CDR2 from the germline V gene are SGHTA and FQGNSA. Trimming took off 5 bases at V and 3 bases at J, with 5 bases between the two ends. This CDR3 comprises 13 residues. CDR3 region: CASSTNYNSPLHF. The CDR3 DNA reads as TGTGCCAGCAGCACCAACTATAATTCACCCCTCCACTTT.

V is TRBV7-3 and J is TRBJ2-5; no clear D. The CDR3 is 13 residues long. V lost 4 bases, J lost 5 bases, and 11 bases lay in between. Germline V lookup: CDR1 SGHTA, CDR2 FQGTGA. The CDR3 DNA follows: TGTGCCAGCAGCTCCCAACCCGCGGAGACCCAGTACTTC. It translates to CASSSQPAETQYF.

The chain couples TRBV3-1 (or the pseudogene TRBV3-2) to TRBJ2-7, with no clear D. There are 14 residues in the CDR3. The germline V and J ends were trimmed by 4 bases and 4 bases, with 14 bases remaining between them. In germline, CDR1 is LGHDT, CDR2 YNNKEL (reference sequence). The CDR3 region has the DNA TGTGCCAGCAGCCCTTCCAGGACCGGATACGAGCAGTACTTC. Translated: CASSPSRTGYEQYF.

J is TRBJ2-7 and V is TRBV5-1, with D maybe TRBD2 (6 bases). The V and J ends lost 4 bases and 1 base respectively, with 9 bases between them. CDR1 SGHRS and CDR2 YFSETQ come from the germline V gene. CDR3 length: 13 residues. The CDR3 sequence is CASSTGESYEQYF. CDR3 sequence (DNA): TGCGCCAGCAGCACGGGAGAGTCCTACGAGCAGTACTTC.

This chain uses TRBV11-2 with TRBJ1-2, with a possible D match to TRBD1 (5 bases). The length of the CDR3 is 14 residues. Trimming stripped 5 bases from V and 8 bases from J, with 18 bases between. In germline, CDR1 is SGHAT, CDR2 FQNNGV. This CDR3 reads CASSLRPGTGGYTF. The DNA of the CDR3 is TGTGCCAGCAGCCTTCGGCCAGGGACGGGGGGCTACACCTTC.